A single sample gave rise to the 23 T cell receptor beta chains below, sequenced in a study of human T cells and chemical hapten exposure. Time point specified: patch test 3, about 24 weeks after DPC sensitization. Sample treatment: therapeutic diphenylcyclopropenone sensitization with weekly scalp DPC. One entry per CDR3 protein, called by TCRdb with MiXCR from the RACE reads. The sample consists of 120,000 or so distinct CDR3 sequences, about 10% of them appearing once. Specimen: whole blood, collected in connection with sensitization to the hapten diphenylcyclopropenone (DPC). The source is a woman between 45 and 65 years old with alopecia areata. Some clones in this sample may be carry-over from other donors' samples.

This clonotype has a handful of counts. The V gene is TRBV27, the J gene TRBJ1-4; TRBD1 is a possible D gene (6 bases). Deletions cut 6 bases from V and 3 bases from J, with 8 bases between. The CDR3 is 13 amino acids. Germline V gene data show CDR1 as MNHEY and CDR2 as SMNVEV (reference sequence). Here the CDR3 DNA reads TGTGCCAGCAGGGACAGCTCTAATGAAAAACTGTTTTTT. As protein: CASRDSSNEKLFF.

This clonotype was picked up a small number of times. The gene calls are TRBV30 and TRBJ2-3; 7 nucleotides align to TRBD2. The CDR3 length is 14 residues. Looked up from germline, CDR1 is GTSNPN and CDR2 is SVGIG (reference sequence). Unmatched junction bases numbered 3, after V lost 3 bases and J lost 0 bases. The CDR3 here is CAWRGRGSTDTQYF. The CDR3, as DNA: TGTGCCTGGAGGGGGCGGGGGAGCACAGATACGCAGTATTTT. Together with reference TRBV30 and TRBJ2-3, the CDR3 gives the full variable domain: SQTIHQWPATLVQPVGSPLSLECTVEGTSNPNLYWYRQAAGRGLQLLFYSVGIGQISSEVPQNLSASRPQDRQFILSSKKLLLSDSGFYLCAWRGRGSTDTQYFGPGTRLTVL.

In this sample, this clonotype turned up once. The gene calls are TRBV28 and TRBJ2-7; TRBD2 agrees at 8 bases. Germline V gene sequence: CDR1 MDHEN, CDR2 SYDVKM. The V gene end was trimmed by 7 bases and the J gene end by 7 bases; junction bases not matched to a gene: 9. This CDR3 has 13 amino acids. In nucleotides, the CDR3 is TGTGCCAGCACCCCCGGGGGGGCGCAAGAGCAGTACTTC. This encodes CASTPGGAQEQYF.

V is TRBV6-5 and J is TRBJ1-2; 9 bases match TRBD1. The CDR3 extends over 13 amino acids. The J segment lost 8 bases and the V segment lost 6 bases, leaving 7 bases of the junction unmatched. Germline CDR1 MNHEY, CDR2 SVGAGI. CDR3 DNA: TGTGCCAGCAGACAGGACAGGGGAGGAGGCTACACCTTC. Its protein product is CASRQDRGGGYTF.

Many counts were recorded for this clonotype. This CDR3 reads CASSLVSGGTTEAFF. CDR3 nucleotides: TGTGCCAGCAGCTTAGTTAGTGGGGGGACCACTGAAGCTTTCTTT. This chain joins TRBV7-6 and TRBJ1-1, with D maybe TRBD1 (5 bases). Germline CDR1 SGHVS, CDR2 FNYEAQ. V was cut by 1 base and J by 4 bases, with 13 bases left in between. The CDR3 consists of 15 residues.

This clonotype showed up many times. This chain joins TRBV12-3 or TRBV12-4 and TRBJ1-2; D is perhaps TRBD1 (6 bases). This CDR3 is 13 amino acids long. Trimming left V 3 bases short and J 4 bases short, with 9 bases between. The CDR3 sequence is CASSLGGAYGYTF. The CDR3, as DNA: TGTGCCAGCAGTTTGGGGGGGGCCTATGGCTACACCTTC.

This rearrangement joins TRBV20-1 to TRBJ2-3, with D perhaps TRBD2 (5 bases). The CDR3 spans 15 residues. The V and J ends lost 4 bases and 6 bases respectively, with 20 bases between them. Per germline, CDR1 DFQATT and CDR2 SNEGSKA (reference sequence). The CDR3 DNA sequence: TGCAGTGCTAATCAAGCGGCTCCCCTTGGGGATACGCAGTATTTT. Translated: CSANQAAPLGDTQYF.

The gene calls are TRBV29-1 and TRBJ1-3; 8 bases are a match to TRBD1. Germline V gene lookup returns CDR1 SQVTM and CDR2 ANQGSEA. Trimming removed 7 bases from V and 0 bases from J; junction bases left unmatched: 11. The CDR3 extends over 16 amino acids. CDR3 loop: CSANRTGRLSGNTIYF. The CDR3 coding sequence is TGCAGCGCTAACCGGACAGGGAGACTCTCTGGAAACACCATATATTTT.

The rearrangement uses TRBV18 and TRBJ1-1, with D maybe TRBD1 (5 bases). In germline, CDR1 is KGHSH, CDR2 LQKENI. This CDR3 has 13 residues. Trimming pared 6 bases from V and 1 base from J, leaving 9 bases between. CDR3 DNA: TGTGCCAGCTCCCCAGGGACGAACACTGAAGCTTTCTTT. Translation gives CASSPGTNTEAFF.

This clonotype turned up a few times. V and J are TRBV20-1 and TRBJ1-1, with D tentatively TRBD1 (5 bases). V was clipped by 2 bases and J by 5 bases, with 9 bases between them. Germline assignment: CDR1 DFQATT and CDR2 SNEGSKA (reference sequence). The CDR3 totals 12 residues. CDR3 residues: CSARQGWTEAFF. DNA of the CDR3: TGCAGTGCTAGACAGGGTTGGACTGAAGCTTTCTTT.

J is TRBJ2-3 and V is TRBV20-1, with 10 bases that match TRBD2. The CDR3 runs 11 residues. J gave up 12 bases and V 6 bases, and 6 bases lay outside the gene matches. Germline V gene data show CDR1 as DFQATT and CDR2 as SNEGSKA (reference sequence). CDR3 sequence reads: CSAGERGGQYF. The DNA of the CDR3 is TGCAGTGCAGGGGAGCGGGGGGGTCAGTATTTT.

The gene calls are TRBV30 and TRBJ1-5; TRBD1 is a possible D gene (6 bases). The CDR3 totals 13 residues. The germline V gene has CDR1 GTSNPN and CDR2 SVGIG (reference sequence). V lost 1 base and J 11 bases, leaving 15 bases between the germline ends. The CDR3 DNA is TGTGCCTGGAGTGGCGGACAGCCGCCGGCCCAGCATTTT. Translating gives CAWSGGQPPAQHF.

In this sample, this clonotype turned up a few times. V usage is TRBV7-8 and J usage is TRBJ1-1; maybe TRBD1 (6 bases). The CDR3 runs 15 residues. The V end lost 5 bases, the J end lost 5 bases, and 18 bases lay between the germline ends. Germline CDR1 SGHVS, CDR2 FQNEAQ. CDR3 bases: TGTGCCAGCAGCCAGAGGGGGGGCAGAAGGACTGAAGCTTTCTTT. Protein sequence: CASSQRGGRRTEAFF.

The V and J genes are TRBV5-4 and TRBJ2-5; D could derive from TRBD1 or TRBD2 (5 bases each). V was pared by 2 bases and J by 3 bases, with 17 bases between. The CDR3 length is 16 residues. Germline V gives CDR1 SGHNT, CDR2 YYREEE (reference sequence). CDR3 coding DNA: TGTGCCAGCAGCTTACCGGGACGCACTTCGGAAGAGACCCAGTACTTC. Protein sequence: CASSLPGRTSEETQYF.

This clonotype was observed a handful of times. This rearrangement joins TRBV12-3 or TRBV12-4 to TRBJ2-7; 8 bases match TRBD1. This CDR3 is 16 amino acids long. J was trimmed by 4 bases and V by 4 bases; bases with no gene match: 12. The CDR3 reads CASSWGEGTGQYEQYF. For the CDR3, the DNA is TGTGCCAGCAGTTGGGGAGAGGGGACAGGACAATACGAGCAGTACTTC.

This clonotype was detected ten times or more. The DNA for the CDR3 is TGTGCCAGCAGATCGGCGGCCCGCGAGCAGTACTTC. Amino acid sequence: CASRSAAREQYF. V gene TRBV6-2 or TRBV6-3 combines with J gene TRBJ2-7, with D hard to call. Trimming took 6 bases from V and 6 from J, leaving 12 bases between them. CDR1 is MNHEY and CDR2 is SVGEGT in the germline V gene. This CDR3 contains 12 residues.

CDR3 nucleotide sequence: TGCAGTGCCTCGACAGGGAGCAATCAGCCCCAGTATTTT. It specifies CSASTGSNQPQYF. This chain links TRBV20-1 with TRBJ1-5; 7 nucleotides line up with TRBD1. Gene TRBJ2-3 matches the end of the DNA better, so the J call may be wrong. The germline gives CDR1 DFQATT, CDR2 SNEGSKA (reference sequence). The CDR3 consists of 13 residues.

This clonotype was found a few times. The chain has TRBV6-9 and TRBJ1-6, with TRBD1 identical over 9 bases. CDR3 size: 17 residues. Per germline, CDR1 MNHGY and CDR2 SVAAGI. V lost 1 base and J lost 7; bases outside the gene matches: 8. Here the CDR3 reads CASSYFIRDRENSPLHF. DNA for the CDR3: TGTGCCAGCAGTTATTTTATCCGGGACAGGGAAAATTCACCCCTCCACTTT.

This chain joins TRBV20-1 and TRBJ2-3; the match to TRBD2 covers 10 bases. The CDR3 loop spans 16 amino acids. Germline loops: CDR1 DFQATT, CDR2 SNEGSKA (reference sequence). With V trimmed by 1 base and J by 4 bases, 8 bases remained unmatched. DNA for the CDR3: TGCAGTGCTAGAGTTATCAGCGGGAGGGCCTCAGATACGCAGTATTTT. It is translated as CSARVISGRASDTQYF.

This clonotype was seen a few times. The chain carries TRBV29-1 and TRBJ1-1; no reliable D call. Germline CDR1 reads SQVTM; CDR2 reads ANQGSEA. This CDR3 spans 13 amino acids. Deletions cut 6 bases from V and 0 bases from J, with 11 bases between. The CDR3 bases are TGCAGCGTCATGGGTCTTATGAACACTGAAGCTTTCTTT. This codes for CSVMGLMNTEAFF.

The table lists this clonotype with a few counts. CDR3 loop: CSAAPTSGGPDTQYF. The CDR3 nucleotides read TGCAGTGCGGCACCGACTAGCGGGGGTCCAGATACGCAGTATTTT. J is TRBJ2-3 and V is TRBV20-1; 12 positions agree with TRBD2. Germline lookup yields CDR1 DFQATT and CDR2 SNEGSKA (reference sequence). The junction had 8 bases not matched to a gene; V was cut back by 6 bases and J by 4 bases. CDR3 length: 15 residues.

The genes are TRBV5-6 and TRBJ1-5, with 10 bases identical to TRBD1. Per the germline V gene, CDR1 is SGHDT and CDR2 is YYEEEE. The length of the CDR3 is 19 residues. V shed 0 bases and J 2 bases; nucleotides not matched to a gene: 11. The CDR3 DNA reads TGTGCCAGCAGCTTGGTGGGACAGGGGATTAGAGATGGCAATCAGCCCCAGCATTTT. Amino acid sequence: CASSLVGQGIRDGNQPQHF.

This clonotype was detected ten times or more. The rearrangement joins TRBV9 to TRBJ1-4, with a weak D call TRBD1 (5 bases). Trimming shortened V by 4 bases and J by 0 bases, and 13 bases separated the two germline ends. The CDR3 is 16 amino acids. Germline loops: CDR1 SGDLS, CDR2 YYNGEE. The CDR3 sequence: CASSHGQGATNEKLFF. The CDR3 DNA reads as TGTGCCAGCAGCCACGGCCAGGGAGCAACTAATGAAAAACTGTTTTTT.